Reported below is one TCR beta chain. TCRdb passed the 5' RACE reads through MiXCR, listing each CDR3 protein once. Of around 510,000 distinct CDR3 sequences in the sample, 14% were seen once. CDR1 and CDR2 from the germline V gene are MNHNS and SASEGT. V was pared by 8 bases and J by 1 base, with 12 bases between. This CDR3 has 14 residues. The entry originates in a study of identical twins. This sample was shared with a second study, whose subject was yellow fever vaccine responses in identical twins.

Sequencing used CD4+ T cells sorted from blood. This chain links TRBV6-1 with TRBJ1-5; no firm D call. The sequence was collected from a woman aged 18 to 35 in good health. The CDR3 bases are TGTGCCAGCTCGGACGGGAGGAGCAATCAGCCCCAGCATTTT. This codes for CASSDGRSNQPQHF.